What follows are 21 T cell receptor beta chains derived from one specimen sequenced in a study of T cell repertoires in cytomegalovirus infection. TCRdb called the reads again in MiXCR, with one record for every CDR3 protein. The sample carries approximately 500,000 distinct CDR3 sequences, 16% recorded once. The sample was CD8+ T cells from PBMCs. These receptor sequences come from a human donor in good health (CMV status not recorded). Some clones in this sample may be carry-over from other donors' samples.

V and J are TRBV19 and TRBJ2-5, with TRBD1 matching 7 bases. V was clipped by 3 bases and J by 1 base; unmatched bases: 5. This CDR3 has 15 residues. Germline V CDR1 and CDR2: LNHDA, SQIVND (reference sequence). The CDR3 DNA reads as TGTGCCAGTAGTATTGGGACAGCGTCCCAAGAGACCCAGTACTTC. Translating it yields CASSIGTASQETQYF.

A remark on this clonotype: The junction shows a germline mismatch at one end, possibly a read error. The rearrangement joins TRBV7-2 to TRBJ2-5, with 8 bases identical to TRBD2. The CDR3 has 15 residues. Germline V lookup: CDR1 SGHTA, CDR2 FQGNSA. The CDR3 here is CVSRLEPLAGETQYF. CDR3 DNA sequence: TGTGTCAGCAGATTAGAACCCCTAGCGGGAGAGACCCAGTACTTC.

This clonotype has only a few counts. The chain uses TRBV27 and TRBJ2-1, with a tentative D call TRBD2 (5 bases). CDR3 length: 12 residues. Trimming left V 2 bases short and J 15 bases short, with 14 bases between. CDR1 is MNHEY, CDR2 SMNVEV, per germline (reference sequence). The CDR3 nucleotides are TGTGCCAGCAGTTTAGGAGGATCGGTCCCGTTCTTC. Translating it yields CASSLGGSVPFF.

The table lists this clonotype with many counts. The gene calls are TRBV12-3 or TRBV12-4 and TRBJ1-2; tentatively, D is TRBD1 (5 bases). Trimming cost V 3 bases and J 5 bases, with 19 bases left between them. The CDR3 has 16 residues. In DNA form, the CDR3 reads TGTGCCAGCAGTTTCGCTCTAGGGGAAGAGGGGTATGGCTACACCTTC. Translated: CASSFALGEEGYGYTF.

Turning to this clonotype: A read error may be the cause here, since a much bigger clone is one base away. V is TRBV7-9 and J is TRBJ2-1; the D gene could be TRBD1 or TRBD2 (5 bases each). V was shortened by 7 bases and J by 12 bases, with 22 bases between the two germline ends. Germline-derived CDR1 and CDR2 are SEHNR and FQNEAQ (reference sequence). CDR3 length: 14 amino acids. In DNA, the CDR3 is TGTGCCAGCATCTCGGGAAGGGGCAGAGGCGGGCAGTTCTTC. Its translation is CASISGRGRGGQFF. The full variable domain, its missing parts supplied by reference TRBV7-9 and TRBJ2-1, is DTGVSQNPRHKITKRGQNVTFRCDPISEHNRLYWYRQTLGQGPEFLTYFQNEAQLEKSRLLSDRFSAERPKGSFSTLEIQRTEQGDSAMYLCASISGRGRGGQFFGPGTRLTVL.

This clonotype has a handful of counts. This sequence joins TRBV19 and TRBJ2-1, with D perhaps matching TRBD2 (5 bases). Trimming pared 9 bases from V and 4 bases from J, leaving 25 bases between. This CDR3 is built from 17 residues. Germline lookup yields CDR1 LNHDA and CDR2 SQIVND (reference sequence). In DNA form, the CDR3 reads TGTGCCAGCTCACAAGAGGAGGTACACACCGGTTACAATGAGCAGTTCTTC. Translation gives CASSQEEVHTGYNEQFF.

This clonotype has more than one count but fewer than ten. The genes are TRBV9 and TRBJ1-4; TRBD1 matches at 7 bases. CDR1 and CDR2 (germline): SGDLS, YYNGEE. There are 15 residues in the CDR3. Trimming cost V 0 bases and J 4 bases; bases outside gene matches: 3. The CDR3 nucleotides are TGTGCCAGCAGCGTAGAGGGACAGAATAATGAAAAACTGTTTTTT. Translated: CASSVEGQNNEKLFF.

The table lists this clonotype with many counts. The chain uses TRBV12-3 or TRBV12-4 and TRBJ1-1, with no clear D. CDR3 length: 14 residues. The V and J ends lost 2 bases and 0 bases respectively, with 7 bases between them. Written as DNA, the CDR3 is TGTGCCAGCAGTTTAACCAGGATGAACACTGAAGCTTTCTTT. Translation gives CASSLTRMNTEAFF.

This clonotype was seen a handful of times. CDR3 amino acids: CASTAVGQGPTNEKLFF. For the CDR3, the DNA is TGTGCCAGCACCGCGGTTGGGCAGGGGCCAACTAATGAAAAACTGTTTTTT. This sequence joins TRBV6-5 and TRBJ1-4, with D tentatively TRBD1 (6 bases). V lost 7 bases, J lost 0 bases, and 18 bases lay in between. Germline V gives CDR1 MNHEY, CDR2 SVGAGI. The CDR3 loop spans 17 amino acids.

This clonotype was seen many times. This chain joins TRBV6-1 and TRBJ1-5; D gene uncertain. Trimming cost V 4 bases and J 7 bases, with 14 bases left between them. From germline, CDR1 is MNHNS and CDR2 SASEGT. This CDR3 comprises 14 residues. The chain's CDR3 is CASSATGLGQPQHF. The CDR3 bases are TGTGCCAGCAGTGCGACGGGGTTAGGACAGCCCCAGCATTTT.

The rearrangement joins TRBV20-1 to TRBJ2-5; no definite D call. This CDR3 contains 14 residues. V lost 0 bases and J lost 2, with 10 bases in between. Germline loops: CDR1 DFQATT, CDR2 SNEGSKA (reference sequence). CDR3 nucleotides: TGCAGTGCTAGAGATATTGGGGTACAAGAGACCCAGTACTTC. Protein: CSARDIGVQETQYF.

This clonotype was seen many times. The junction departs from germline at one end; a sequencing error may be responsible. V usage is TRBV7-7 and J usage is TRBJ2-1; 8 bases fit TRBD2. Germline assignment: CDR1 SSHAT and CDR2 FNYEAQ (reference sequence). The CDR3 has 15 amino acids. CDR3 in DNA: TGTGCTAGCAGCTTAGCGGGAAGCCACTACAATGAGCAGTTCTTC. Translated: CASSLAGSHYNEQFF.

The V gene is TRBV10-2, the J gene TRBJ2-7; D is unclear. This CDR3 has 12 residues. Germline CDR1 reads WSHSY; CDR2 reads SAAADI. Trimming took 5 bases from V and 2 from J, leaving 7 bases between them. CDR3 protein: CASSIIPYEQYF. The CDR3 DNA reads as TGCGCCAGCAGTATTATCCCCTACGAGCAGTACTTC.

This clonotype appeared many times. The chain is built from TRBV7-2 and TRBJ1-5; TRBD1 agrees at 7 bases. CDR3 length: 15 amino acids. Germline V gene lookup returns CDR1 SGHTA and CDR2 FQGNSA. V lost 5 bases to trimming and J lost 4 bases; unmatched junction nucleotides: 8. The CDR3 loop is CASSQTGMANQPQHF. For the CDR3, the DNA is TGTGCCAGCAGCCAGACAGGGATGGCGAATCAGCCCCAGCATTTT.

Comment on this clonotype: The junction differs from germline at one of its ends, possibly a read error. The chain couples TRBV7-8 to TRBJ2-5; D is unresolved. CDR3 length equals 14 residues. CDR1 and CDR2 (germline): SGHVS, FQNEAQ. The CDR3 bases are TGTGCCAGCAGCTTAGCCTTAGGTGATGAGAACCAGTACTTC. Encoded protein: CASSLALGDENQYF.

The CDR3 DNA sequence: TGTGCCAGCAGCCAAGATCGAACAGCCCGCGATCAGTACTTC. Protein sequence: CASSQDRTARDQYF. The V and J genes are TRBV3-1 and TRBJ2-7; D gene unclear. Germline CDR1 and CDR2: LGHDT and YNNKEL (reference sequence). The CDR3 consists of 14 residues. The germline V and J ends were trimmed by 0 bases and 10 bases, with 16 bases remaining between them.

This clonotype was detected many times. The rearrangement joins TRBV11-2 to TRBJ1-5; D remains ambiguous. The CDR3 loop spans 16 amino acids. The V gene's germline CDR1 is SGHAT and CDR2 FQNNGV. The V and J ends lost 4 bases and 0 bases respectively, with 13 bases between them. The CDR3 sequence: CASSSGEPYSNQPQHF. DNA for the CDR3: TGTGCCAGCAGCTCCGGGGAACCGTATAGCAATCAGCCCCAGCATTTT.

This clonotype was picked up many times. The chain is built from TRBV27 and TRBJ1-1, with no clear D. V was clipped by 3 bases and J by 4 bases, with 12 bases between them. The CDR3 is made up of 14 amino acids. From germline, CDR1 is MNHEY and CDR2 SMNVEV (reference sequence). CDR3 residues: CASSFASSGTEAFF. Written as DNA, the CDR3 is TGTGCCAGCAGTTTCGCCTCCTCAGGCACTGAAGCTTTCTTT.

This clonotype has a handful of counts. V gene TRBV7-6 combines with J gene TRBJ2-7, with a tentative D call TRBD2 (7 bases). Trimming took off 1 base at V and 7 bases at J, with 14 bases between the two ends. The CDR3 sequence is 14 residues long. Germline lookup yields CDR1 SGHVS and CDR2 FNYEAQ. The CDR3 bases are TGTGCCAGCAGCTTAGAGGCGGGGGCGCGAGAGCAGTACTTC. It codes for CASSLEAGAREQYF.

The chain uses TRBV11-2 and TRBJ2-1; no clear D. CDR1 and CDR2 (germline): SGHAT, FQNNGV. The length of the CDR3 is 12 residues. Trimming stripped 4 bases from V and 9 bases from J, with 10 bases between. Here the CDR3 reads CASSWEGLEQFF. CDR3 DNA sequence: TGTGCCAGCAGCTGGGAAGGCCTTGAGCAGTTCTTC.

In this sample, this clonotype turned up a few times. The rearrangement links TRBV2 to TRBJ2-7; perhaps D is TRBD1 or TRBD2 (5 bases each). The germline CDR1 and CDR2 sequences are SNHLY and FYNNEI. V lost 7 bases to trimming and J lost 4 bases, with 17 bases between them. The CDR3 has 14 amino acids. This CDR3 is CASTERDPGYEQYF. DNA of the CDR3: TGTGCCAGCACAGAGAGGGACCCGGGGTACGAGCAGTACTTC.